The 18 T cell receptor beta chains below all came from one sample that was sequenced in a study of CD8 T cells in Susac syndrome. Reverse transcription of roughly 0.45 to 1 ug RNA was carried out with random hexamers. TCRdb fed the immunoSEQ multiplex PCR reads into MiXCR, producing one record per CDR3 protein. This table has approximately 150,000 distinct CDR3 sequences, roughly 94% appearing once. The sequenced material came from CD4+ T cells from PBMCs. The receptors were sampled from a human donor in good health.

V gene TRBV12-3 or TRBV12-4 combines with J gene TRBJ2-7; D is possibly TRBD2 (5 bases). The CDR3 has 13 amino acids. V lost 3 bases to trimming and J lost 1 base, with 7 bases between them. CDR3 DNA sequence: TGTGCCAGCAGTTTCGGGAAGTCCTACGAGCAGTACTTC. Translated, it gives CASSFGKSYEQYF.

The chain links TRBV30 to TRBJ2-3; TRBD1 matches 9 bases. Germline-derived CDR1 and CDR2 are GTSNPN and SVGIG (reference sequence). V was clipped by 5 bases and J by 2 bases; unmatched bases: 2. This CDR3 has 13 residues. The CDR3 nucleotides are TGTGCCTGGGGACAGGGGATCACAGATACGCAGTATTTT. It specifies CAWGQGITDTQYF.

The chain recombines TRBV5-4 with TRBJ2-5, with a possible D match to TRBD2 (8 bases). Deletions cut 1 base from V and 2 bases from J, with 15 bases between. The CDR3 totals 16 residues. Germline lookup yields CDR1 SGHNT and CDR2 YYREEE (reference sequence). The CDR3 here is CASSLSGRGLQETQYF. The CDR3 DNA follows: TGTGCCAGCAGCTTGTCCGGGAGGGGGCTGCAAGAGACCCAGTACTTC.

This chain joins TRBV30 and TRBJ2-1; weak D call: TRBD1 (6 bases). Trimming took 5 bases from V and 0 from J, leaving 11 bases between them. Germline V gives CDR1 GTSNPN, CDR2 SVGIG (reference sequence). The CDR3 extends over 14 amino acids. The CDR3 spells CAWVTGSSYNEQFF. The DNA for the CDR3 is TGTGCCTGGGTCACAGGGTCCTCCTACAATGAGCAGTTCTTC.

This chain links TRBV29-1 with TRBJ2-2; TRBD2 is a possible D gene (7 bases). Germline CDR1 and CDR2: SQVTM and ANQGSEA. V shed 5 bases and J shed 0 bases, with 16 bases lying between them. CDR3 length equals 16 residues. The CDR3 coding sequence is TGCAGCGTTAGGGGGGGGGTTGCCACGAACACCGGGGAGCTGTTTTTT. This sequence encodes CSVRGGVATNTGELFF.

The rearrangement links TRBV28 to TRBJ2-7; 12 positions agree with TRBD2. Per germline, CDR1 MDHEN and CDR2 SYDVKM. The length of the CDR3 is 16 residues. The ends lost 5 bases at V and 4 bases at J; junction bases unmatched: 9. The CDR3 sequence: CASSTRLAGVGYEQYF. Here the CDR3 DNA reads TGTGCCAGCAGTACTAGACTAGCGGGAGTAGGGTACGAGCAGTACTTC. The complete variable domain, with remaining parts taken from reference TRBV28 and TRBJ2-7, reads DVKVTQSSRYLVKRTGEKVFLECVQDMDHENMFWYRQDPGLGLRLIYFSYDVKMKEKGDIPEGYSVSREKKERFSLILESASTNQTSMYLCASSTRLAGVGYEQYFGPGTRLTVT.

The chain uses TRBV20-1 and TRBJ1-3; D gene uncertain. Germline V gene data show CDR1 as DFQATT and CDR2 as SNEGSKA (reference sequence). The CDR3 is made up of 13 amino acids. The ends were cut back, 3 bases at V and 0 bases at J, with 6 bases in the middle. The DNA for the CDR3 is TGCAGTGCTAGTCGGGGCTCTGGAAACACCATATATTTT. Protein: CSASRGSGNTIYF.

The V and J genes are TRBV30 and TRBJ1-1; possibly TRBD1 for D (6 bases). Trimming left V 0 bases short and J 4 bases short, with 9 bases between. CDR1 and CDR2 from the germline V gene are GTSNPN and SVGIG (reference sequence). CDR3 length: 13 residues. CDR3 sequence reads: CAWSVGGSTEAFF. The CDR3 DNA reads TGTGCCTGGAGTGTAGGGGGATCCACTGAAGCTTTCTTT.

The chain employs TRBV5-1 and TRBJ2-5; D unresolved. The germline V gene has CDR1 SGHRS and CDR2 YFSETQ. V lost 1 base to trimming and J lost 0 bases, with 10 bases between them. The CDR3 runs 15 residues. The DNA of the CDR3 is TGCGCCAGCAGCTTGCAAAGTGTGTACCAAGAGACCCAGTACTTC. It encodes CASSLQSVYQETQYF.

This chain links TRBV28 with TRBJ1-5, with a possible D match to TRBD1 (6 bases). Germline V CDR1 and CDR2: MDHEN, SYDVKM. The CDR3 has 16 amino acids. Trimming removed 5 bases from V and 2 bases from J, with 16 bases in between. CDR3 protein: CASSTLQGNGNQPQHF. The DNA for the CDR3 is TGTGCCAGCAGTACCCTACAGGGTAATGGCAATCAGCCCCAGCATTTT.

V and J are TRBV6-1 and TRBJ2-5, with 9 nucleotides matching TRBD2. CDR1 and CDR2 (germline): MNHNS, SASEGT. The CDR3 consists of 15 residues. The ends lost 2 bases at V and 3 bases at J; junction bases unmatched: 4. The CDR3 loop reads CASSESVAGEETQYF. The CDR3, as DNA: TGTGCCAGCAGTGAATCTGTAGCGGGGGAAGAGACCCAGTACTTC.

J is TRBJ1-1 and V is TRBV15; D is possibly TRBD1 (6 bases). Germline V gene sequence: CDR1 LNHNV, CDR2 YYDKDF (reference sequence). This CDR3 has 16 residues. The V and J ends lost 0 bases and 0 bases respectively, with 11 bases between them. CDR3: CATSREQGKMNTEAFF. The DNA for the CDR3 is TGTGCCACCAGCAGAGAACAGGGCAAAATGAACACTGAAGCTTTCTTT. Looking up the rest from reference TRBV15 and TRBJ1-1 gives the full variable domain: DAMVIQNPRYQVTQFGKPVTLSCSQTLNHNVMYWYQQKSSQAPKLLFHYYDKDFNNEADTPDNFQSRRPNTSFCFLDIRSPGLGDTAMYLCATSREQGKMNTEAFFGQGTRLTVV.

The chain couples TRBV11-3 to TRBJ2-7; 7 bases align to TRBD2. This CDR3 contains 15 residues. CDR1 and CDR2 (germline): SGHNT, YENEEA. The trim removed 3 bases at V and 0 bases at J, leaving 5 bases unmatched. The CDR3 sequence is CASSFQTSYSYEQYF. The CDR3 nucleotides are TGTGCCAGCAGCTTTCAGACTAGCTACTCCTACGAGCAGTACTTC.

The V and J genes are TRBV20-1 and TRBJ2-1, with 10 bases matching TRBD2. This CDR3 has 15 residues. The J segment lost 6 bases and the V segment lost 5 bases, leaving 10 bases of the junction unmatched. Germline V gives CDR1 DFQATT, CDR2 SNEGSKA (reference sequence). The CDR3 spells CSAPARLAGVNEQFF. The CDR3 coding sequence is TGCAGTGCTCCTGCCCGGCTAGCGGGAGTCAATGAGCAGTTCTTC.

The chain has TRBV19 and TRBJ2-1; D not resolved. Germline V gives CDR1 LNHDA, CDR2 SQIVND (reference sequence). CDR3 length: 14 residues. The V end lost 2 bases, the J end lost 2 bases, and 7 bases lay between the germline ends. The CDR3 DNA reads as TGTGCCAGTAGTATACTAGGCACCTACAATGAGCAGTTCTTC. This codes for CASSILGTYNEQFF.

CDR3 in DNA: TGCAGCTCCTCTGCGGATCCCGCTAGCACAGATACGCAGTATTTT. It encodes CSSSADPASTDTQYF. J is TRBJ2-3 and V is TRBV29-1; D not resolved. Germline V gene lookup returns CDR1 SQVTM and CDR2 ANQGSEA. V was shortened by 8 bases and J by 0 bases, with 18 bases between the two germline ends. The CDR3 consists of 15 residues.

The CDR3, as DNA: TGCAGTGCTAGATCCAGACAGGGCCCCTACAATGAGCAGTTCTTC. Translation gives CSARSRQGPYNEQFF. The chain combines TRBV20-1 with TRBJ2-1; 7 bases line up with TRBD1. J lost 2 bases, V lost 2 bases, and 6 bases had no gene match. The CDR3 sequence is 15 residues long. Per germline, CDR1 DFQATT and CDR2 SNEGSKA (reference sequence).

The V and J genes are TRBV20-1 and TRBJ2-3; D not resolved. CDR1 and CDR2 from the germline V gene are DFQATT and SNEGSKA (reference sequence). Trimming pared 0 bases from V and 6 bases from J, leaving 4 bases between. CDR3 length: 11 amino acids. The CDR3 nucleotides read TGCAGTGCTAGAGATCTGGATACGCAGTATTTT. This gives the protein CSARDLDTQYF.